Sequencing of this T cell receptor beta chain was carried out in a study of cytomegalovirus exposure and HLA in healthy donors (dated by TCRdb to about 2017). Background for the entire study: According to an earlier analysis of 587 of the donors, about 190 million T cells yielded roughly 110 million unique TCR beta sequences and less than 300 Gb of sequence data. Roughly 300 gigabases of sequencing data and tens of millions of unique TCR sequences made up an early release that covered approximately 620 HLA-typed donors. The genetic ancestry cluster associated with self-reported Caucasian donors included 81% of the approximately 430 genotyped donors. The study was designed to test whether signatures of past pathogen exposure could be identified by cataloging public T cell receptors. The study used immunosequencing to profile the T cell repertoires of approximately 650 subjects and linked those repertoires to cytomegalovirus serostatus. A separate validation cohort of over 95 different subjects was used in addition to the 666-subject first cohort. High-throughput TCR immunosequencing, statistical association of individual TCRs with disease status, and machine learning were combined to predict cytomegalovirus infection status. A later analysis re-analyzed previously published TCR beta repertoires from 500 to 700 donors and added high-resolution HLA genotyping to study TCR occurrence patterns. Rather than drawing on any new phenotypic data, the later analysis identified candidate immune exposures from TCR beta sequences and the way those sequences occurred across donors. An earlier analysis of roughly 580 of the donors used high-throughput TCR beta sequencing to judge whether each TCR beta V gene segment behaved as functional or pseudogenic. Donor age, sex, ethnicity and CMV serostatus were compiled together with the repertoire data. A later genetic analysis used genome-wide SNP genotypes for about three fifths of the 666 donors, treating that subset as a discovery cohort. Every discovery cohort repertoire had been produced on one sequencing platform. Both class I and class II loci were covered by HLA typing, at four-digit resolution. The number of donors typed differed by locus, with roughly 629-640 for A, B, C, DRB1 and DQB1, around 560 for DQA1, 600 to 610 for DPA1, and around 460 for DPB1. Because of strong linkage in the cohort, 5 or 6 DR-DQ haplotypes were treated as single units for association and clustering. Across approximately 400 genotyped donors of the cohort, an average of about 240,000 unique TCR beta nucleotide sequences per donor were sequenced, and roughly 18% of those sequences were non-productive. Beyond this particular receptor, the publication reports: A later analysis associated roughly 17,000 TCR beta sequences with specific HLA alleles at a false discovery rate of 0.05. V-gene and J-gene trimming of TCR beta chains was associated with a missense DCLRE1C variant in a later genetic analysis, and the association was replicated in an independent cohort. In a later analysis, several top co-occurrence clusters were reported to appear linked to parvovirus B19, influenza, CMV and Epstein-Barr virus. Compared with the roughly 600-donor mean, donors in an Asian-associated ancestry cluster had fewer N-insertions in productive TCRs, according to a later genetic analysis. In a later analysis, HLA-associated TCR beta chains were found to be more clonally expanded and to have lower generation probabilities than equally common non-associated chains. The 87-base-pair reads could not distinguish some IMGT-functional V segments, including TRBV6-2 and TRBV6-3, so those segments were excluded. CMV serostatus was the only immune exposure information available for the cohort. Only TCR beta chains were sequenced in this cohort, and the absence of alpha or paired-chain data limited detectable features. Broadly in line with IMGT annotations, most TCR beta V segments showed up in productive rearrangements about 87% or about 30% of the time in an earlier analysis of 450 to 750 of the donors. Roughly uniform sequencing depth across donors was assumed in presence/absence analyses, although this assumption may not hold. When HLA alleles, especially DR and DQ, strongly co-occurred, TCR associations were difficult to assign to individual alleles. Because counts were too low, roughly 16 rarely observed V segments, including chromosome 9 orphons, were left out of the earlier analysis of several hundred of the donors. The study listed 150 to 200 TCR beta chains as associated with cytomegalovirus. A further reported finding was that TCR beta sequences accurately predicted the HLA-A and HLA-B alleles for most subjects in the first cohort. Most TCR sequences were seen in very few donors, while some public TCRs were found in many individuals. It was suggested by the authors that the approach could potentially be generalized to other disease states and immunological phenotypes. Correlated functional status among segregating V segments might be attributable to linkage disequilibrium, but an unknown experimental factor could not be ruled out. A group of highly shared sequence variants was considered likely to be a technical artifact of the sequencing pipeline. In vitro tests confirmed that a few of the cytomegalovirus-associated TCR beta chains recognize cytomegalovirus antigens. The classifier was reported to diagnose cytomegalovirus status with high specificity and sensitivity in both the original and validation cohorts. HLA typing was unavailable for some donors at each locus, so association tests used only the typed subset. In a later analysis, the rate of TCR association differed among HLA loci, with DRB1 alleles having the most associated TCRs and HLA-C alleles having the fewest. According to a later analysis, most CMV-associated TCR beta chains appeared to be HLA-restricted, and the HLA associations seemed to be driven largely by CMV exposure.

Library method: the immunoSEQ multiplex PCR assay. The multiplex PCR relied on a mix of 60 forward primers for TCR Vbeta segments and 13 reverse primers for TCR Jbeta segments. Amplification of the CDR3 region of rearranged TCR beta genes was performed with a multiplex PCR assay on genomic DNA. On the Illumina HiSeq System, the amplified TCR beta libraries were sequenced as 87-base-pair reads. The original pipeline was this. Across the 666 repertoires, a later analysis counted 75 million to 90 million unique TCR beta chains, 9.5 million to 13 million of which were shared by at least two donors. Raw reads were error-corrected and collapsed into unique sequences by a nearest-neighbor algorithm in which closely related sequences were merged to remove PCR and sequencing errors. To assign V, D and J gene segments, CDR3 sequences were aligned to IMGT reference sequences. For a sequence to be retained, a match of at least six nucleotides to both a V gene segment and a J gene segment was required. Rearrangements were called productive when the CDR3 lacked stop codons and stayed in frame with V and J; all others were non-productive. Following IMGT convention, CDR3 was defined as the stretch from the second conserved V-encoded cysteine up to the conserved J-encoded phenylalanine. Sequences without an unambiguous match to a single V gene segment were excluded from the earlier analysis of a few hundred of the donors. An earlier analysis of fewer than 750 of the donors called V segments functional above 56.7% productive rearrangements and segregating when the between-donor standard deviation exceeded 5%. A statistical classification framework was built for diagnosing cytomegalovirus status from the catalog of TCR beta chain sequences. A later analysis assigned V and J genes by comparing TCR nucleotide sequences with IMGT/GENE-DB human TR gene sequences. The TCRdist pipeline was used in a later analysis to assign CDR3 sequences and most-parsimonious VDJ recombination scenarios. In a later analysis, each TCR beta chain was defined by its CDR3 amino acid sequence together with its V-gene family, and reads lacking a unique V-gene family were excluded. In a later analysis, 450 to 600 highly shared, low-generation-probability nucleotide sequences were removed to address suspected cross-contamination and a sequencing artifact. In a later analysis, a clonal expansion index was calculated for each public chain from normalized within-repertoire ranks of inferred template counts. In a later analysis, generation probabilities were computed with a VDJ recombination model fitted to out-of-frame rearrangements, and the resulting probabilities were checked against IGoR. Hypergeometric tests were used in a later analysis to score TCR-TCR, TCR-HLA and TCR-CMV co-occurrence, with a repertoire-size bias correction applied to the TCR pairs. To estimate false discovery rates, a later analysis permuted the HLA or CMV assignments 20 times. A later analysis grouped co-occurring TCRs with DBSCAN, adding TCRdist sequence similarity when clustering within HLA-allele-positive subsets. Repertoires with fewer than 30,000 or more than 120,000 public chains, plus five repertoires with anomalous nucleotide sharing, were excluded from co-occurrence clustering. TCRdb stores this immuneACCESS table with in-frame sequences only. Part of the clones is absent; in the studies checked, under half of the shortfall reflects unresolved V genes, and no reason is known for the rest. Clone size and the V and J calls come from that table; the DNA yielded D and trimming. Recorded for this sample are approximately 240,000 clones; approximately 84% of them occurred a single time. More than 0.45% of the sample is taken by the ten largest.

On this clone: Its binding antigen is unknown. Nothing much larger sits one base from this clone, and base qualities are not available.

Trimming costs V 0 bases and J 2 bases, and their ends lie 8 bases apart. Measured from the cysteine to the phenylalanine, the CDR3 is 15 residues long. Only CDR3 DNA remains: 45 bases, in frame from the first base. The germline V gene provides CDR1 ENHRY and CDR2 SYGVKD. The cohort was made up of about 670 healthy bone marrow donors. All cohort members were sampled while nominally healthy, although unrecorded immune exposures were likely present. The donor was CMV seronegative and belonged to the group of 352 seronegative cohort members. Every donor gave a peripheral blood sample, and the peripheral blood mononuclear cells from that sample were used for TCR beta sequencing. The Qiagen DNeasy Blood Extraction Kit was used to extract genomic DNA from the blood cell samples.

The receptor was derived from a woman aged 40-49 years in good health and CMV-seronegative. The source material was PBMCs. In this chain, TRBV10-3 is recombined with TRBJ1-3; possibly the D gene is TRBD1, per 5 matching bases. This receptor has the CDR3 CAISESGGAGNTIYF. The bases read TGTGCCATCAGTGAGTCGGGGGGAGCTGGAAACACCATATATTTT.